The sequence of this T cell receptor (beta chain) was determined in a study of T cells in women clearing cervical HPV infection. Study at large: Blood came at first lesion visit for cases, post-clearance for controls. Notes on the study in general: TRBV6-7 abundance was lower in cases than controls (around 0.11% versus 0.15%).

The CDR3 is made up of 17 amino acids. Unmatched junction bases numbered 7, after V lost 2 bases and J lost 3 bases. The germline CDR1 and CDR2 sequences are DFQATT and SNEGSKA (reference sequence). The repertoire was sequenced with immunoSEQ multiplex PCR; TCRdb's copy has only in-frame clones and lacks some. The sample table sets out 20,000 to 30,000 clones. For this clone: Its specificity is unknown. Read sequence stops 3 residues before the CDR3 end, and the germline J gene provides the missing end.

The sequence was obtained from a woman aged 18 to 75 with a cervical HPV16 infection that either progressed to CIN3+ or cleared (not recorded which). The sample was blood buffy coat. The rearrangement uses TRBV20-1 and TRBJ2-1; 13 bases line up with TRBD2. The CDR3 here is CSARSGTSGKGYNEQFF. CDR3 bases read: TGCAGTGCTAGATCGGGGACTAGCGGGAAAGGCTACAATGAG.